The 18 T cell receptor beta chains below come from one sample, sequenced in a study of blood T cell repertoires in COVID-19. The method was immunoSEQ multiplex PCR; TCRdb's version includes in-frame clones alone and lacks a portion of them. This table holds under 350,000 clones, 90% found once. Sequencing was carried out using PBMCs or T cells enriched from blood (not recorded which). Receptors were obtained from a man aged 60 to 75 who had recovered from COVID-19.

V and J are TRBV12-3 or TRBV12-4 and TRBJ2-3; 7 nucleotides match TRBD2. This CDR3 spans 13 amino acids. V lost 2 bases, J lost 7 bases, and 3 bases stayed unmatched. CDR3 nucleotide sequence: TGTGCCAGCAGTTTACAGCGGGGTAATACGCAGTATTTT. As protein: CASSLQRGNTQYF.

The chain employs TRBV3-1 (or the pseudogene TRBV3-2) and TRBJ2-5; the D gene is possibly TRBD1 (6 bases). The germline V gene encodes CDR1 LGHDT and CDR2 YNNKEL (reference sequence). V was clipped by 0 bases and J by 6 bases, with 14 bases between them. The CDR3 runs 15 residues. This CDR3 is CASSQETGRAKTQYF. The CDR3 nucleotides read TGTGCCAGCAGCCAAGAGACAGGTCGGGCGAAGACCCAGTACTTC.

The DNA for the CDR3 is TGCGCCAGCAGTCCAGAAGGGGGTGGATTGAGCTATGGCTACACCTTC. This codes for CASSPEGGGLSYGYTF. The J gene is TRBJ1-2, the V gene TRBV4-1; possible D gene TRBD1, 6 bases. The CDR3 is made up of 16 amino acids. V lost 6 bases to trimming and J lost 4 bases, with 21 bases between them. Germline CDR1 and CDR2: MGHRA and YSYEKL.

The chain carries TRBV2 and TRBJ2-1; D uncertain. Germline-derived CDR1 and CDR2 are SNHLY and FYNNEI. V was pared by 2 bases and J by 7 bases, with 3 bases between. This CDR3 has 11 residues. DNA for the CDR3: TGTGCCAGCAGTGAACATAATGAGCAGTTCTTC. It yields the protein CASSEHNEQFF.

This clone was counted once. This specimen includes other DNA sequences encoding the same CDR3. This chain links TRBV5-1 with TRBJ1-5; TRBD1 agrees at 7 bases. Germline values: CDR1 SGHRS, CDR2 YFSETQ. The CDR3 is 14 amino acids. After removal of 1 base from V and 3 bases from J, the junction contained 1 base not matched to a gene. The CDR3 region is CASSLTGDNQPQHF. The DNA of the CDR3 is TGCGCCAGCAGCTTGACAGGGGACAATCAGCCCCAGCATTTT.

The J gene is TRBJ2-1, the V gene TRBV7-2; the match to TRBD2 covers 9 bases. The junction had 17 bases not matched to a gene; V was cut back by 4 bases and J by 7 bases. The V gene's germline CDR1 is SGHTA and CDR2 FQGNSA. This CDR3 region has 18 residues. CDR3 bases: TGTGCCAGCAGCTCCCCAGCGGGGGGCGGGAGGGCCGGGAATGAGCAGTTCTTC. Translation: CASSSPAGGGRAGNEQFF.

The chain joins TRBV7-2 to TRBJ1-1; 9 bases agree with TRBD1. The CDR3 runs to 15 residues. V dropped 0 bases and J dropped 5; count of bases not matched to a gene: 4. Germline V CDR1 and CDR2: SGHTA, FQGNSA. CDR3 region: CASSLAGQGGTEAFF. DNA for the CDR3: TGTGCCAGCAGCTTAGCGGGACAGGGCGGGACTGAAGCTTTCTTT.

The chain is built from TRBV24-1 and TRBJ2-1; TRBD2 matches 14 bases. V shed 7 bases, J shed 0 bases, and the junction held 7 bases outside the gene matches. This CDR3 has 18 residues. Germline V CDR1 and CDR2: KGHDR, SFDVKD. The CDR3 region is CATRPYGTSGSSYNEQFF. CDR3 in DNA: TGTGCCACCAGACCCTACGGGACTAGCGGGAGCTCCTACAATGAGCAGTTCTTC.

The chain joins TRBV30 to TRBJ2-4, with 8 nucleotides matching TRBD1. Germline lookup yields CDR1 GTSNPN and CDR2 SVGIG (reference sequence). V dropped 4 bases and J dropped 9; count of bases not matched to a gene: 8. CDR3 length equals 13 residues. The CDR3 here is CAWMAGGAGIQYF. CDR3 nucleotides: TGTGCCTGGATGGCAGGGGGCGCGGGCATTCAGTACTTC.

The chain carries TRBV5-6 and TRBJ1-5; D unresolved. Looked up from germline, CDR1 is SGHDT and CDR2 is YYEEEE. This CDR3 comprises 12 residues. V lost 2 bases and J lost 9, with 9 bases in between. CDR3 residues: CASSLALGPQHF. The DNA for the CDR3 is TGTGCCAGCAGCTTAGCCCTTGGGCCCCAGCATTTT.

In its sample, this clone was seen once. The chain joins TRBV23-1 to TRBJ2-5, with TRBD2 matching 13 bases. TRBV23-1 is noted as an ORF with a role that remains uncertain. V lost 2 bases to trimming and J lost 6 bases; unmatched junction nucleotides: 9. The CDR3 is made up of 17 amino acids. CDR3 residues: CASSQNGTSGNLQTQYF. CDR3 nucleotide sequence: TGCGCCAGCAGTCAAAACGGGACTAGCGGGAACTTGCAGACCCAGTACTTC.

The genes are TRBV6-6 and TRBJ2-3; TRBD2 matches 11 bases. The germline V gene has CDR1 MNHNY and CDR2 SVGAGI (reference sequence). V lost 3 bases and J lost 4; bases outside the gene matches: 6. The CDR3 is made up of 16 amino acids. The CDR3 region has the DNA TGTGCCAGCAGTTATATACTAGCGGGAGCCTCAGATACGCAGTATTTT. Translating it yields CASSYILAGASDTQYF.

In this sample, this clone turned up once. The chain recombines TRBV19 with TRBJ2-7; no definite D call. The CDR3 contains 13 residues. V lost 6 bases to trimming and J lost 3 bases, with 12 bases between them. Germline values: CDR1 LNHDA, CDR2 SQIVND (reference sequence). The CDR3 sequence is CASSLTRDYEQYF. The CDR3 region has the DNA TGTGCCAGTAGCCTAACTCGAGACTACGAGCAGTACTTC. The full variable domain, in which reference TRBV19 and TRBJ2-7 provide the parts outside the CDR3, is DGGITQSPKYLFRKEGQNVTLSCEQNLNHDAMYWYRQDPGQGLRLIYYSQIVNDFQKGDIAEGYSVSREKKESFPLTVTSAQKNPTAFYLCASSLTRDYEQYFGPGTRLTVT.

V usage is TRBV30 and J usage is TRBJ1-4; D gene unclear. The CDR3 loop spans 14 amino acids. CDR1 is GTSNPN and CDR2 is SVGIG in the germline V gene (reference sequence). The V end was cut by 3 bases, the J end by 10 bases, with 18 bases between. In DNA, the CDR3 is TGTGCCTGGAGGGGGAGTGGGGAGTCCTCAAAACTGTTTTTT. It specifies CAWRGSGESSKLFF.

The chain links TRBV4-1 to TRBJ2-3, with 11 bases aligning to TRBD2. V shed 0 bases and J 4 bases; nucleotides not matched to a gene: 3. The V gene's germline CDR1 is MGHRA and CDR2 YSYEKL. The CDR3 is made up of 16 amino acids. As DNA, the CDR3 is TGCGCCAGCAGCCAAGACCTAGCGGGGGGATCAGATACGCAGTATTTT. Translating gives CASSQDLAGGSDTQYF.

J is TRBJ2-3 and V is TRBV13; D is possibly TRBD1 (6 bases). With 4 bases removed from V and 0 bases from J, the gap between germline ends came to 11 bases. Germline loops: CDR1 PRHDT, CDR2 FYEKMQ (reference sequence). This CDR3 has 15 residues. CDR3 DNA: TGTGCCAGCAGCTACGGGACACTGAGCACAGATACGCAGTATTTT. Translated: CASSYGTLSTDTQYF.

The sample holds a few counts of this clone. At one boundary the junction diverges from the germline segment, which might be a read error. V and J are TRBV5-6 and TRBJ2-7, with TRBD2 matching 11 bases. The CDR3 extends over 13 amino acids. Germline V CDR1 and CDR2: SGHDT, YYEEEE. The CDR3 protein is CASSGPTSGIPHF. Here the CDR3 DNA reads TGTGCCAGCAGCGGCCCGACTAGCGGGATCCCCCACTTC.

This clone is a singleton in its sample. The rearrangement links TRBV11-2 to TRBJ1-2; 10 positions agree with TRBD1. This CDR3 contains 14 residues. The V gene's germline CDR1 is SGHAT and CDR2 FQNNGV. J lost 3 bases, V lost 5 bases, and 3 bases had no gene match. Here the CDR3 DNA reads TGTGCCAGCAGCCCGACAGGGGGCGACTATGGCTACACCTTC. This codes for CASSPTGGDYGYTF.